The 14 T cell receptor beta chains in this list originate from one sample, sequenced in a study of shared clonotypes between healthy human individuals. Produced via immunoSEQ multiplex PCR; TCRdb's table is partial and in-frame only. The sample carries around 2.5 million clones, approximately 93% recorded once. Input material: naive CD4+ T cells from PBMCs. This sample's subset: CD45RA+ positively selected. These receptors were taken from a young man in good health. Some clones in this sample may be carry-over from other donors' samples.

CDR3 protein: CASWRGASYNEQFF. The CDR3 DNA follows: TGTGCCAGCTGGCGGGGGGCGTCCTACAATGAGCAGTTCTTC. The J gene is TRBJ2-1, the V gene TRBV6-1; TRBD2 agrees at 8 bases. Germline CDR1 and CDR2: MNHNS and SASEGT. Germline trimming cut 8 bases from V and 1 base from J; bases unmatched to any gene: 4. The CDR3 extends over 14 amino acids.

This chain uses TRBV6-6 with TRBJ1-1; D not resolved. The V gene lost 6 bases and the J gene lost 1 base, with 15 bases spanning the gap. The V gene's germline CDR1 is MNHNY and CDR2 SVGAGI (reference sequence). The CDR3 totals 15 residues. The CDR3 region is CASSRLGDTNTEAFF. CDR3 bases: TGTGCCAGCAGCCGATTGGGTGATACGAACACTGAAGCTTTCTTT.

The chain is built from TRBV4-1 and TRBJ2-7, with D maybe TRBD1 (5 bases). CDR3 length equals 16 residues. V lost 0 bases and J lost 2, with 14 bases in between. Germline assignment: CDR1 MGHRA and CDR2 YSYEKL. The CDR3 reads CASSQETDFYPYEQYF. The CDR3, as DNA: TGCGCCAGCAGCCAAGAGACAGATTTTTACCCCTACGAGCAGTACTTC.

This chain connects TRBV5-4 to TRBJ2-3; no clear D. Trimming pared 2 bases from V and 0 bases from J, leaving 10 bases between. The V gene's germline CDR1 is SGHNT and CDR2 YYREEE (reference sequence). This CDR3 has 15 residues. CDR3: CASSFRLPSTDTQYF. In DNA, the CDR3 is TGTGCCAGCAGCTTTCGGTTACCTAGCACAGATACGCAGTATTTT.

The chain has TRBV9 and TRBJ2-2; tentative D call: TRBD2 (7 bases). Per the germline V gene, CDR1 is SGDLS and CDR2 is YYNGEE. The V and J ends lost 4 bases and 5 bases respectively, with 18 bases between them. This CDR3 spans 16 amino acids. This chain's CDR3 is CASSRKGEGHTGELFF. The CDR3 bases are TGTGCCAGCAGCCGTAAGGGGGAGGGCCATACCGGGGAGCTGTTTTTT. The full variable domain, rest sourced from reference TRBV9 and TRBJ2-2, is DSGVTQTPKHLITATGQRVTLRCSPRSGDLSVYWYQQSLDQGLQFLIQYYNGEERAKGNILERFSAQQFPDLHSELNLSSLELGDSALYFCASSRKGEGHTGELFFGEGSRLTVL.

The chain employs TRBV7-8 and TRBJ2-7, with 9 positions matching TRBD2. Germline trimming cut 4 bases from V and 4 bases from J; bases unmatched to any gene: 11. CDR3 length equals 16 residues. Germline CDR1 reads SGHVS; CDR2 reads FQNEAQ. The CDR3, as DNA: TGTGCCAGCAGCTCCGTATCTAGCGGGAAGTCGTACGAGCAGTACTTC. This gives the protein CASSSVSSGKSYEQYF.

CDR3 amino acids: CASSKAPHWADTDTQYF. CDR3 nucleotide sequence: TGTGCCAGCAGCAAAGCTCCTCATTGGGCGGACACAGATACGCAGTATTTT. The chain uses TRBV21-1 and TRBJ2-3. TRBV21-1 is described as a pseudogene. This CDR3 is 17 amino acids long.

The chain recombines TRBV11-1 with TRBJ1-1; D gene uncertain. Germline loops: CDR1 SGHAT, CDR2 FQDESV (reference sequence). Between the trimmed V and J ends, which lost 5 bases and 2 bases, there was a span of 12 bases. The CDR3 is 14 amino acids. The CDR3 loop is CASSQGLPNTEAFF. The DNA for the CDR3 is TGTGCCAGCAGCCAAGGACTCCCTAACACTGAAGCTTTCTTT.

The chain recombines TRBV10-3 with TRBJ2-3; a weak D match, TRBD2 (6 bases). Looked up from germline, CDR1 is ENHRY and CDR2 is SYGVKD. Trimming left V 7 bases short and J 0 bases short, with 17 bases between. The CDR3 totals 16 residues. In nucleotides, the CDR3 is TGTGCCATCAACCAGCGGCGGGAACTAAGCACAGATACGCAGTATTTT. This translates into CAINQRRELSTDTQYF.

Concerning this clone itself: The sample holds other DNA sequences that translate to the same CDR3. V gene TRBV19 combines with J gene TRBJ2-2; 11 nucleotides align to TRBD1. V shed 2 bases and J 5 bases; nucleotides not matched to a gene: 1. The CDR3 runs to 15 residues. Germline lookup yields CDR1 LNHDA and CDR2 SQIVND (reference sequence). The CDR3 loop is CASSIRDRGTGELFF. The CDR3 nucleotides read TGTGCCAGTAGTATACGGGACAGGGGGACCGGGGAGCTGTTTTTT.

The J gene is TRBJ1-6, the V gene TRBV10-2; D might be TRBD1 (5 bases). This CDR3 has 14 residues. The germline gives CDR1 WSHSY, CDR2 SAAADI. Trimming pared 6 bases from V and 3 bases from J, leaving 9 bases between. In nucleotides, the CDR3 is TGCGCCAGCAGGACAGCCGACTATAATTCACCCCTCCACTTT. This codes for CASRTADYNSPLHF.

This chain connects TRBV5-1 to TRBJ2-5, with D unclear. V lost 0 bases, J lost 5 bases, and 8 bases lay in between. CDR1 and CDR2 (germline): SGHRS, YFSETQ. CDR3 length: 13 amino acids. CDR3 in DNA: TGCGCCAGCAGCTTGGCCGGGTTCGAGACCCAGTACTTC. It translates to CASSLAGFETQYF.

The J gene is TRBJ2-6, the V gene TRBV5-4; D possibly corresponds to TRBD1 (6 bases). V was cut by 7 bases and J by 2 bases, with 13 bases left in between. This CDR3 is 15 amino acids long. Germline V gives CDR1 SGHNT, CDR2 YYREEE (reference sequence). For the CDR3, the DNA is TGTGCCAGCTCCTCGAAGGGGGCTGGGGCCAACGTCCTGACTTTC. Translated, it gives CASSSKGAGANVLTF.

The chain combines TRBV10-1 with TRBJ2-7, with D uncertain. V was shortened by 5 bases and J by 7 bases, with 15 bases between the two germline ends. The germline gives CDR1 WNHNN, CDR2 SYGVQD (reference sequence). The CDR3 contains 13 residues. The CDR3 coding sequence is TGCGCCAGCAGTCCATACCAGCTGGGGGAGCAGTACTTC. Its translation: CASSPYQLGEQYF.